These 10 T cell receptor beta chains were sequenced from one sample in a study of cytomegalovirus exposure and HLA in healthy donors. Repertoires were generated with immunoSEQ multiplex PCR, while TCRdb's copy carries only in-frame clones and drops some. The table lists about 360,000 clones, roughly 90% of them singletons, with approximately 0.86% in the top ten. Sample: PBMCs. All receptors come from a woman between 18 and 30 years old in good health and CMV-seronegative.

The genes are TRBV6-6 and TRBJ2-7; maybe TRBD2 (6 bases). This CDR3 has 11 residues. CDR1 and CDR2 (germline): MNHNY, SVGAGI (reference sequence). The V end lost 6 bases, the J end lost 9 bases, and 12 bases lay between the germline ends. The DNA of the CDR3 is TGTGCCAGCAGCCCGGGGGAGAGGCAGTACTTC. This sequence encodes CASSPGERQYF.

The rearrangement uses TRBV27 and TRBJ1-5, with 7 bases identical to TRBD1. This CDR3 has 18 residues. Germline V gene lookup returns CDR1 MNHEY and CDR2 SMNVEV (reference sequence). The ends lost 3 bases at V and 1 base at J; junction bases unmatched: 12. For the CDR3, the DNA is TGTGCCAGCAGTTTTACCTCGACAGGGAGTAGCAGCAATCAGCCCCAGCATTTT. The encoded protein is CASSFTSTGSSSNQPQHF.

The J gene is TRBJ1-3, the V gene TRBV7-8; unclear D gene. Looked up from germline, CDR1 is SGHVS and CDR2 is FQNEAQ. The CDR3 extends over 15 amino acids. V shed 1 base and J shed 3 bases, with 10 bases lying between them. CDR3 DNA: TGTGCCAGCAGCTTAGTAATGGCAGATGGAAACACCATATATTTT. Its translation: CASSLVMADGNTIYF.

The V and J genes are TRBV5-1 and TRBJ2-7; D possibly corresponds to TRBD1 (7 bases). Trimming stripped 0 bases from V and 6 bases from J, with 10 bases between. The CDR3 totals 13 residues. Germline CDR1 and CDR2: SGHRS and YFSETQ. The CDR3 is CASSLGQGGEQYF. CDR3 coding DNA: TGCGCCAGCAGCTTGGGACAGGGAGGCGAGCAGTACTTC.

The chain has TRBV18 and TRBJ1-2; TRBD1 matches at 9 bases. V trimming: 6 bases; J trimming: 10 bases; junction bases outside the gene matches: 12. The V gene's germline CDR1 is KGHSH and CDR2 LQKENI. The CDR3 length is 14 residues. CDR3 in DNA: TGTGCCAGCTCGAGGACAGGGGAAAGGAGCTTCTACACCTTC. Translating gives CASSRTGERSFYTF.

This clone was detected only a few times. This chain's CDR3 is CASSLERGSGNTIYF. The CDR3 DNA is TGTGCCAGCAGCTTGGAGCGGGGCTCTGGAAACACCATATATTTT. The chain joins TRBV5-4 to TRBJ1-3; no clear D gene. Germline V gene sequence: CDR1 SGHNT, CDR2 YYREEE (reference sequence). This CDR3 comprises 15 residues. Trimming left V 0 bases short and J 0 bases short, with 7 bases between. Drawing the rest from reference TRBV5-4 and TRBJ1-3, the complete variable domain is ETGVTQSPTHLIKTRGQQVTLRCSSQSGHNTVSWYQQALGQGPQFIFQYYREEENGRGNFPPRFSGLQFPNYSSELNVNALELDDSALYLCASSLERGSGNTIYFGEGSWLTVV.

The CDR3, as DNA: TGTGCCAGCAGCTCTGGCGGGACTAGCTACAATGAGCAGTTCTTC. It encodes CASSSGGTSYNEQFF. The V gene is TRBV7-9, the J gene TRBJ2-1; 8 bases agree with TRBD2. The V and J ends lost 4 bases and 3 bases, in that order; junction bases with no gene match: 5. The CDR3 sequence is 15 residues long. Germline V gives CDR1 SEHNR, CDR2 FQNEAQ (reference sequence).

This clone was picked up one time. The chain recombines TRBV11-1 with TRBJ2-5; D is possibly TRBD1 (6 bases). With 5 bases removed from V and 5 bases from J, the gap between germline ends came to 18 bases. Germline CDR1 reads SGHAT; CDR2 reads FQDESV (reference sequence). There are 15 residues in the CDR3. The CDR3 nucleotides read TGTGCCAGCAGCCCCAAGGGGGAGACCGCGGAGACCCAGTACTTC. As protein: CASSPKGETAETQYF.

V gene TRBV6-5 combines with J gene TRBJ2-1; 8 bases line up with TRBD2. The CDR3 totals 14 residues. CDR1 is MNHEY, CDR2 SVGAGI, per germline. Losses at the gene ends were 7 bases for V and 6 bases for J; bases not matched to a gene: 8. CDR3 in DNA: TGTGCCAGCAATCCCGCGCGGGAGGTCAATGAGCAGTTCTTC. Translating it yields CASNPAREVNEQFF.

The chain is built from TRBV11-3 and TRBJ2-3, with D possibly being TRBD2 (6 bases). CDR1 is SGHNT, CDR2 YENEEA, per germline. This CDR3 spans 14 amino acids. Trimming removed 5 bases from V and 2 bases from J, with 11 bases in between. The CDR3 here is CASSPTGVTDTQYF. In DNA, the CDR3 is TGTGCCAGCAGCCCAACGGGGGTCACAGATACGCAGTATTTT.